These 17 T cell receptor beta chains were all obtained from the same sample, sequenced in a study of T cell repertoires in cytomegalovirus infection. TCRdb re-derived calls from the reads in MiXCR, one entry per CDR3 protein. The table includes some 800,000 distinct CDR3 sequences, 25% to 35% detected once. These receptors are not linked to any known antigen. The sequencing here drew on cultured CD8+ T cells from PBMCs, taken from culture after CMV antigen stimulation. Receptor source: a human donor in good health (CMV status not recorded). Some clones in this sample may be carry-over from other donors' samples.

The chain employs TRBV28 and TRBJ2-1; 12 bases line up with TRBD1. Germline V gene data show CDR1 as MDHEN and CDR2 as SYDVKM. This CDR3 has 14 amino acids. Unmatched junction bases numbered 6, after V lost 8 bases and J lost 7 bases. The CDR3 DNA reads TGTGCCAGCGAGGGACAGGGGGCTTTTAATGAGCAGTTCTTC. Its protein product is CASEGQGAFNEQFF.

This clonotype was picked up many times. The chain is built from TRBV7-6 and TRBJ1-6; tentative D call: TRBD1 (6 bases). This CDR3 has 12 amino acids. The V gene lost 4 bases and the J gene lost 12 bases, with 10 bases spanning the gap. Germline CDR1 and CDR2: SGHVS and FNYEAQ. The CDR3 DNA sequence: TGTGCCAGCAGCTCACAGGGAGTACCCCTCCACTTT. Translated, it gives CASSSQGVPLHF. The full variable domain, its missing parts supplied by reference TRBV7-6 and TRBJ1-6, is GAGVSQSPRYKVTKRGQDVALRCDPISGHVSLYWYRQALGQGPEFLTYFNYEAQQDKSGLPNDRFSAERPEGSISTLTIQRTEQRDSAMYRCASSSQGVPLHFGNGTRLTVT.

This clonotype was seen a handful of times. This chain links TRBV27 with TRBJ2-7; unclear D gene. Trimming pared 3 bases from V and 3 bases from J, leaving 12 bases between. CDR1 MNHEY and CDR2 SMNVEV come from the germline V gene (reference sequence). The CDR3 runs to 14 residues. The CDR3 sequence: CASSLGGNLYEQYF. CDR3 nucleotide sequence: TGTGCCAGCAGTTTGGGTGGAAATCTCTACGAGCAGTACTTC.

V gene TRBV7-6 combines with J gene TRBJ1-1; D uncertain. This CDR3 is 15 amino acids long. The V end lost 1 base, the J end lost 0 bases, and 9 bases lay between the germline ends. CDR1 is SGHVS and CDR2 is FNYEAQ in the germline V gene. The CDR3 here is CASSLDSDMNTEAFF. In DNA, the CDR3 is TGTGCCAGCAGCTTAGACTCAGACATGAACACTGAAGCTTTCTTT.

The sample holds a few counts of this clonotype. This rearrangement joins TRBV27 to TRBJ2-7; a weak D match, TRBD1 (6 bases). Trimming pared 4 bases from V and 2 bases from J, leaving 9 bases between. The germline gives CDR1 MNHEY, CDR2 SMNVEV (reference sequence). CDR3 length equals 13 residues. The CDR3, as DNA: TGTGCCAGCAGTTGGACAGTCCCCTACGAGCAGTACTTC. This encodes CASSWTVPYEQYF.

Concerning this clonotype itself: A read error may be the cause here, since a much bigger clone is one base away. The rearrangement links TRBV6-5 to TRBJ2-3; TRBD1 aligns across 10 bases. This CDR3 is built from 16 residues. CDR1 is MNHEY and CDR2 is SVGAGI in the germline V gene. Germline trimming cut 2 bases from V and 6 bases from J; bases unmatched to any gene: 8. In DNA form, the CDR3 reads TGTGCCAGCAGTTACGAAGGACAGGGGGTCGCCGATACGCAGTATTTT. It encodes CASSYEGQGVADTQYF.

About this clonotype: A read error may explain this, as a much larger clone is one base away. It is likely a read error, because the conserved phenylalanine at the end of the CDR3 is missing. J is TRBJ2-1 and V is TRBV19, with TRBD2 identical over 8 bases. There are 15 residues in the CDR3. V dropped 5 bases and J dropped 4; count of bases not matched to a gene: 7. Germline CDR1 LNHDA, CDR2 SQIVND (reference sequence). In DNA, the CDR3 is TGTGCCAGTAGTGCCGGGGGGGGGACGTACAATGAGCAGTTCTAC. The encoded protein is CASSAGGGTYNEQFY.

This clonotype was observed at least ten times. The J gene is TRBJ1-1, the V gene TRBV7-2, with no clear D. Germline CDR1 SGHTA, CDR2 FQGNSA. Trimming cost V 8 bases and J 4 bases, with 11 bases left between them. The CDR3 covers 12 residues. CDR3 sequence (DNA): TGTGCCAGCCGCCGGGGTTTCACTGAAGCTTTCTTT. Its translation is CASRRGFTEAFF.

This clonotype has a handful of counts. This sequence joins TRBV28 and TRBJ1-5; no clear D gene. CDR1 and CDR2 (germline): MDHEN, SYDVKM. Trimming pared 6 bases from V and 5 bases from J, leaving 23 bases between. This CDR3 is 17 amino acids long. CDR3 loop: CASSRHTNIPGYQPQHF. CDR3 sequence (DNA): TGTGCCAGCAGCCGACACACCAACATCCCGGGCTATCAGCCCCAGCATTTT.

This clonotype showed up just a few times. The rearrangement links TRBV13 to TRBJ1-1, with D perhaps matching TRBD1 (6 bases). The CDR3 is 16 amino acids. The V end was cut by 2 bases, the J end by 3 bases, with 16 bases between. The germline V gene has CDR1 PRHDT and CDR2 FYEKMQ (reference sequence). In DNA, the CDR3 is TGTGCCAGCAGCTTAAACGGGGGGCGGTCCTACACTGAAGCTTTCTTT. It codes for CASSLNGGRSYTEAFF.

The chain recombines TRBV20-1 with TRBJ1-1; D uncertain. V lost 3 bases to trimming and J lost 0 bases, with 11 bases between them. Germline lookup yields CDR1 DFQATT and CDR2 SNEGSKA (reference sequence). The CDR3 is 14 amino acids. CDR3 sequence (DNA): TGCAGTGCTAGCGCTTCAGGAGTGAACACTGAAGCTTTCTTT. It yields the protein CSASASGVNTEAFF.

This clonotype was seen repeatedly, ten times or more. The chain combines TRBV7-6 with TRBJ1-2, with 7 bases aligning to TRBD1. The junction had 4 bases not matched to a gene; V was cut back by 3 bases and J by 0 bases. This CDR3 is 15 amino acids long. CDR1 and CDR2 (germline): SGHVS, FNYEAQ. Written as DNA, the CDR3 is TGTGCCAGCAGCTTTAGACAGGGCCCTAACTATGGCTACACCTTC. The encoded protein is CASSFRQGPNYGYTF.

This clonotype was picked up a small number of times. The chain uses TRBV25-1 and TRBJ2-1, with 12 bases lining up with TRBD2. The germline V gene encodes CDR1 MGHDK and CDR2 SYGVNS. V trimming: 4 bases; J trimming: 6 bases; junction bases outside the gene matches: 7. The CDR3 has 16 amino acids. CDR3 DNA sequence: TGTGCCAGCAGTGTGTTTCTAGCGGGGGGGCCCAATGAGCAGTTCTTC. It is translated as CASSVFLAGGPNEQFF.

In nucleotides, the CDR3 is TGTGCCACACGCGGGTTCAACACTGAAGCTTTCTTT. Protein sequence: CATRGFNTEAFF. The chain recombines TRBV15 with TRBJ1-1; no definite D call. There are 12 residues in the CDR3. V dropped 9 bases and J dropped 2 bases, with 10 bases sitting between them. From germline, CDR1 is LNHNV and CDR2 YYDKDF (reference sequence).

V and J are TRBV19 and TRBJ1-1, with TRBD1 as a possible D gene (5 bases). CDR3 length: 13 residues. Germline CDR1 is LNHDA and CDR2 is SQIVND (reference sequence). The V and J ends lost 10 bases and 3 bases respectively, with 15 bases between them. The CDR3 nucleotides read TGTGCCACCGGGGCTCGTAGGTACACTGAAGCTTTCTTT. It yields the protein CATGARRYTEAFF.

The genes are TRBV27 and TRBJ1-3; 9 positions agree with TRBD1. The CDR3 runs 16 residues. Germline V gene sequence: CDR1 MNHEY, CDR2 SMNVEV (reference sequence). Trimming took 6 bases from V and 2 from J; bases not matched to a gene: 8. CDR3 nucleotide sequence: TGTGCCAGCAGCTCGGCTACAGGGGGCACTGGAAACACCATATATTTT. This codes for CASSSATGGTGNTIYF.

The chain uses TRBV6-6 and TRBJ2-1; TRBD1 agrees at 10 bases. V was clipped by 3 bases and J by 7 bases; unmatched bases: 6. The germline gives CDR1 MNHNY, CDR2 SVGAGI (reference sequence). This CDR3 is built from 15 residues. In nucleotides, the CDR3 is TGTGCCAGCAGTTATTCCGGGACAGGGGCGAATGAGCAGTTCTTC. Protein product: CASSYSGTGANEQFF.